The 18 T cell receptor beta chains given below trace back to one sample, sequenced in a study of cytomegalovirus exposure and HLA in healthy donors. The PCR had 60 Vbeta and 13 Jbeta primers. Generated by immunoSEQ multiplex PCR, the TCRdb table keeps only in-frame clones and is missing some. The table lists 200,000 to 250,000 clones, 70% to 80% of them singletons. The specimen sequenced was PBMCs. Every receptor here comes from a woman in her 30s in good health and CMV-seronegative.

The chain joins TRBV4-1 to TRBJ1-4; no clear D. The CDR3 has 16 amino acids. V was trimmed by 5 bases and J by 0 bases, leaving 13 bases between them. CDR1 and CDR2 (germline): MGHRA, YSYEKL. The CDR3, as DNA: TGCGCCAGCAGCGAACAGCCTTTAGCAACTAATGAAAAACTGTTTTTT. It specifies CASSEQPLATNEKLFF.

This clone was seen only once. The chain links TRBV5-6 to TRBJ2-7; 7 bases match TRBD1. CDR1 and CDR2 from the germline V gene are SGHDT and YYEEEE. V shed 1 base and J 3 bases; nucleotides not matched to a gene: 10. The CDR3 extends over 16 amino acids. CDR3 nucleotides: TGTGCCAGCAGCTTGATTCCACAGGGGCCCCACTACGAGCAGTACTTC. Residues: CASSLIPQGPHYEQYF.

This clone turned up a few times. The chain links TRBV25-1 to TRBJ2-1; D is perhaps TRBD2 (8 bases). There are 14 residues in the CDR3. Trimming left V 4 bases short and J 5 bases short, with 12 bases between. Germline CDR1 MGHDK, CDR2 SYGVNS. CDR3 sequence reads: CASSVAGQNNEQFF. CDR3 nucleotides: TGTGCCAGCAGTGTAGCGGGACAGAACAATGAGCAGTTCTTC. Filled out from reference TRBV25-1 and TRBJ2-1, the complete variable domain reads EADIYQTPRYLVIGTGKKITLECSQTMGHDKMYWYQQDPGMELHLIHYSYGVNSTEKGDLSSESTVSRIRTEHFPLTLESARPSHTSQYLCASSVAGQNNEQFFGPGTRLTVL.

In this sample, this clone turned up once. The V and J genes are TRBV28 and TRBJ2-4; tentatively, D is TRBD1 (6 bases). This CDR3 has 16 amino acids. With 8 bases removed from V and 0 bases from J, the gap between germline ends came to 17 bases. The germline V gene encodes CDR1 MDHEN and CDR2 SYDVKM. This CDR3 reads CASSPLGALAKNIQYF. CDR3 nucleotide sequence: TGTGCCAGCTCCCCCTTGGGGGCGTTAGCCAAAAACATTCAGTACTTC.

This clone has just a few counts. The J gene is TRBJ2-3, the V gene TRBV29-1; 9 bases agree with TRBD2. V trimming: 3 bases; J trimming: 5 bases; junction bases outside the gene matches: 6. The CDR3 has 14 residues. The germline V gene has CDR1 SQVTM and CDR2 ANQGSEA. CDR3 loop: CSVEGSGRVDTQYF. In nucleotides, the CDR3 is TGCAGCGTTGAGGGTAGCGGGAGAGTAGATACGCAGTATTTT.

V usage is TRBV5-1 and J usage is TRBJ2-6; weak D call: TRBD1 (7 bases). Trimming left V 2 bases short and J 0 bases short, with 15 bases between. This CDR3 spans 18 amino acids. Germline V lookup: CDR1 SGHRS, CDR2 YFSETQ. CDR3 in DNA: TGCGCCAGCAGCTTATACAGGGGAGGTCTCTCTGGGGCCAACGTCCTGACTTTC. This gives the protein CASSLYRGGLSGANVLTF.

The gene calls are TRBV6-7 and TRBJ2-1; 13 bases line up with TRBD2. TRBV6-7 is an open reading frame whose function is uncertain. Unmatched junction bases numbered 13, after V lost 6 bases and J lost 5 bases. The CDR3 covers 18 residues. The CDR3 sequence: CASSQRLAGGPVHNEQFF. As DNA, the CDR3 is TGTGCCAGCAGCCAAAGACTAGCGGGAGGCCCCGTACACAATGAGCAGTTCTTC.

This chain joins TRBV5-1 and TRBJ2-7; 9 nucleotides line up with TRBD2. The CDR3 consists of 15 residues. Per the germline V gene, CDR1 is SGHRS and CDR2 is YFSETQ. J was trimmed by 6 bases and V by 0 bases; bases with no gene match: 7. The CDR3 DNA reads TGCGCCAGCAGCTTGGCAGGGACTAGCTCTGGCGAGCAGTACTTC. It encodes CASSLAGTSSGEQYF.

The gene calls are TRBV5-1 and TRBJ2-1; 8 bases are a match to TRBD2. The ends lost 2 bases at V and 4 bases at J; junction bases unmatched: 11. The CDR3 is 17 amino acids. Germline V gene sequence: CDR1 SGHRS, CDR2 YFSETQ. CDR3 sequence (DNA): TGCGCCAGCAGCTTCGGCCTAGCGGGTGACGAGTACAATGAGCAGTTCTTC. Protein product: CASSFGLAGDEYNEQFF. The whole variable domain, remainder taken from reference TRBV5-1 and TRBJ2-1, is KAGVTQTPRYLIKTRGQQVTLSCSPISGHRSVSWYQQTPGQGLQFLFEYFSETQRNKGNFPGRFSGRQFSNSRSEMNVSTLELGDSALYLCASSFGLAGDEYNEQFFGPGTRLTVL.

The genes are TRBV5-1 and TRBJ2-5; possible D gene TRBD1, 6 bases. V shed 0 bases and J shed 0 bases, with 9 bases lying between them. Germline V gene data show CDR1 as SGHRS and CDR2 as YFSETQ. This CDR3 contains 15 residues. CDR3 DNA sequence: TGCGCCAGCAGCTTGGCAGGGGCGTACCAAGAGACCCAGTACTTC. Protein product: CASSLAGAYQETQYF.

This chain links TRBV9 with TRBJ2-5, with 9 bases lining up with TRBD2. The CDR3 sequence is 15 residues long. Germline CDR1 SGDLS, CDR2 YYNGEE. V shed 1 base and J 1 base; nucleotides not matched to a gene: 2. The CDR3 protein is CASSVPAGGQETQYF. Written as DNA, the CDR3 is TGTGCCAGCAGCGTACCAGCGGGGGGCCAAGAGACCCAGTACTTC.

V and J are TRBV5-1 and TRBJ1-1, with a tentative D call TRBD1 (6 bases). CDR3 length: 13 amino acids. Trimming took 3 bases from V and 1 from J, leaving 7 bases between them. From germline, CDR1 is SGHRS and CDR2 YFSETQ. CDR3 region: CASSSTGNTEAFF. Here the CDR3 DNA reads TGCGCCAGCAGCTCGACAGGGAACACTGAAGCTTTCTTT.

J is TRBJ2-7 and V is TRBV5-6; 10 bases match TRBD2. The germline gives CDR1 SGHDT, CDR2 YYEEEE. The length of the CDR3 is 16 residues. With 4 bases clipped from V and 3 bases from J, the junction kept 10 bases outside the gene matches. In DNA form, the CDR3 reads TGTGCCAGCAGCCTTTGGTGGCTAGCGGGAGACTACGAGCAGTACTTC. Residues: CASSLWWLAGDYEQYF.

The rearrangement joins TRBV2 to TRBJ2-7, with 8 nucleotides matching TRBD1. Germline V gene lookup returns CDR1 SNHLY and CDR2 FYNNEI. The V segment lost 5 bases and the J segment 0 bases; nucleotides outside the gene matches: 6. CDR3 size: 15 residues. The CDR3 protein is CASSPTGGYSYEQYF. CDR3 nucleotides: TGTGCCAGCAGTCCCACAGGGGGGTACTCCTACGAGCAGTACTTC.

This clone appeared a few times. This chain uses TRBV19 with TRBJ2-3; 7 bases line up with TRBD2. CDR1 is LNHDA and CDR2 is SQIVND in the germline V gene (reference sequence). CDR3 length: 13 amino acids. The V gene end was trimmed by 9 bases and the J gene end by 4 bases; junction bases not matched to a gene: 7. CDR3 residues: CARGGEDPDTQYF. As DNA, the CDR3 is TGTGCCAGGGGGGGGGAAGACCCAGATACGCAGTATTTT.

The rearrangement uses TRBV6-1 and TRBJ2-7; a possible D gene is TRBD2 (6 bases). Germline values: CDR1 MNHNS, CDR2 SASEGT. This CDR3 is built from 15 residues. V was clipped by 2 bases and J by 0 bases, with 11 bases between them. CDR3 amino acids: CASSELIADSYEQYF. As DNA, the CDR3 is TGTGCCAGCAGTGAATTGATAGCGGACTCCTACGAGCAGTACTTC.

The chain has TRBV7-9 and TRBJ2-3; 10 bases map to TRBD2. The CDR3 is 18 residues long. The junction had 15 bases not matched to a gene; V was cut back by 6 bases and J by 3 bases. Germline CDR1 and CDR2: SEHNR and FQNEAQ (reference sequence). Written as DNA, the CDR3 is TGTGCCAGCAGTTACCTTGGGCTAGCGGGAGCTCTGACAGATACGCAGTATTTT. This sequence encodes CASSYLGLAGALTDTQYF.

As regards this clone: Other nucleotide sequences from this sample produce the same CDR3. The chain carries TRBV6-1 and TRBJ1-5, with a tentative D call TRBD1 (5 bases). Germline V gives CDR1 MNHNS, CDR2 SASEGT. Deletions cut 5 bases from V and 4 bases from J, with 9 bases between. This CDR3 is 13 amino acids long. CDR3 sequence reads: CASSPTGNQPQHF. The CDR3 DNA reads TGTGCCAGCAGTCCCACAGGTAATCAGCCCCAGCATTTT.